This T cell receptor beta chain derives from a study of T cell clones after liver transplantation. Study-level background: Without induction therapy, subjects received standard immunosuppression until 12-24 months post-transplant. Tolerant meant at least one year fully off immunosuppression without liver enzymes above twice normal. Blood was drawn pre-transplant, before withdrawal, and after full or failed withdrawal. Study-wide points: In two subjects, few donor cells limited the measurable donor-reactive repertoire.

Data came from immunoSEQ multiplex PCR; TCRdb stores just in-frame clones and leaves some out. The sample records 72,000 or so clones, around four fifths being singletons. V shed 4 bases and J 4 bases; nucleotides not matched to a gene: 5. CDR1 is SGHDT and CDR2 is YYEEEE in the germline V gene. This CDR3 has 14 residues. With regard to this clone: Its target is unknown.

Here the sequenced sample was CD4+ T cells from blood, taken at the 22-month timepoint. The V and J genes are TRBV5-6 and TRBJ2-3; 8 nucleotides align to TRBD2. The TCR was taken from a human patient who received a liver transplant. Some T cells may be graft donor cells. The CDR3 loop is CASSSSGEADTQYF. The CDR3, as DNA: TGTGCCAGCAGCAGTAGCGGGGAGGCAGATACGCAGTATTTT.